This section outlines one T cell receptor beta chain sequence together with its context. No antigen is known for it. This record comes from a study of cytomegalovirus exposure and HLA in healthy donors. It was with 60 Vbeta and 13 Jbeta primers that the PCR ran. Some clones are missing from TCRdb's copy, which holds only in-frame ones; the method was immunoSEQ multiplex PCR. The repertoire holds around 100,000 clones, with roughly 70% as singletons. This CDR3 comprises 16 residues. Between the trimmed V and J ends, which lost 0 bases and 5 bases, there was a span of 16 bases. Per the germline V gene, CDR1 is MNHEY and CDR2 is SVGAGI. Findings and limits, study-wide: Researchers reported from a later analysis that most CMV-associated TCR beta chains appeared HLA-restricted.

Sequencing was performed on PBMCs. This rearrangement joins TRBV6-5 to TRBJ2-5; perhaps TRBD2 as D (6 bases). The sequence came from a woman aged 18-29 years in good health and CMV-seropositive. The CDR3 here is CASSYSMGPSGETQYF. The CDR3 nucleotides are TGTGCCAGCAGTTACTCGATGGGACCCAGCGGGGAGACCCAGTACTTC.